The 32 T cell receptor beta chains below were found in one sample sequenced in a study of T cell repertoires in cytomegalovirus infection. One entry per CDR3 protein, called by TCRdb with MiXCR from the reads. The data show fewer than 550,000 distinct CDR3 sequences, about 33% seen once. The sample consisted of PBMCs. Receptors were obtained from a human donor in good health (CMV status not recorded). Some clones in this sample may be carry-over from other donors' samples.

There are a few counts of this clonotype. It may be a read error: a sequence one base away is much more abundant. The chain employs TRBV12-3 or TRBV12-4 and TRBJ2-7, with D possibly called TRBD1 or TRBD2 (5 bases each). The V end lost 3 bases, the J end lost 5 bases, and 14 bases lay between the germline ends. This CDR3 comprises 14 residues. Here the CDR3 DNA reads TGTGCCAGCAGTTTTGCGAGGGGAGTGGACGAGCAGTACTTC. Encoded protein: CASSFARGVDEQYF.

In regard to this clonotype: A junction boundary mismatches the germline segment, possibly from a read error. The rearrangement joins TRBV4-1 to TRBJ2-1; D possibly corresponds to TRBD2 (6 bases). Germline V gives CDR1 MGHRA, CDR2 YSYEKL. CDR3 length: 18 residues. CDR3 residues: CSSSQVSTRAGSYNEQFF. The CDR3 coding sequence is TGCTCCAGCAGCCAAGTCTCTACGAGAGCGGGCTCCTACAATGAGCAGTTCTTC.

In its sample, this clonotype was seen once. The chain recombines TRBV20-1 with TRBJ1-2; 9 bases line up with TRBD1. Germline V gene lookup returns CDR1 DFQATT and CDR2 SNEGSKA (reference sequence). This CDR3 region has 14 residues. V shed 6 bases, J shed 4 bases, and the junction held 9 bases outside the gene matches. The CDR3 DNA sequence: TGCAGTGCAGAACCCGGACAGGGGATCTATGGCTACACCTTC. Its translation: CSAEPGQGIYGYTF.

This clonotype was recorded at least ten times. The chain employs TRBV12-3 or TRBV12-4 and TRBJ1-3; no reliable D call. The CDR3 consists of 12 residues. Trimming shortened V by 3 bases and J by 5 bases, and 5 bases separated the two germline ends. The chain's CDR3 is CASSFNRNTIYF. The CDR3 DNA reads TGTGCCAGCAGTTTTAACAGAAACACCATATATTTT.

In this sample, this clonotype turned up a few times. The chain recombines TRBV7-2 with TRBJ1-4; 7 nucleotides agree with TRBD1. The CDR3 is 16 residues long. J gave up 3 bases and V 1 base, and 5 bases lay outside the gene matches. Germline V lookup: CDR1 SGHTA, CDR2 FQGNSA. The CDR3 spells CASSLGRTGANEKLFF. DNA for the CDR3: TGTGCCAGCAGCTTAGGGCGGACAGGAGCTAATGAAAAACTGTTTTTT.

The chain has TRBV5-1 and TRBJ2-1; D remains unclear. This CDR3 spans 13 amino acids. Trimming shortened V by 7 bases and J by 6 bases, and 14 bases separated the two germline ends. CDR1 and CDR2 (germline): SGHRS, YFSETQ. The CDR3 DNA is TGCGCCAGCTACTCCTCGGGCCCCAATGAGCAGTTCTTC. It yields the protein CASYSSGPNEQFF.

The V and J genes are TRBV4-3 and TRBJ1-6, with D possibly matching TRBD1 (6 bases). Germline lookup yields CDR1 LGHNA and CDR2 YSLEER. This CDR3 region has 16 residues. Trimming took 0 bases from V and 5 from J, leaving 11 bases between them. CDR3 bases: TGCGCCAGCAGCCAAGAAGGGGGTGTCGATAATTCACCCCTCCACTTT. Translation: CASSQEGGVDNSPLHF.

Details on this clonotype: This clone may be a read error of a much larger clone one base away. The final CDR3 position lacks the conserved phenylalanine or tryptophan, pointing to a likely read error. The chain recombines TRBV7-6 with TRBJ2-1; D possibly matches TRBD1 or TRBD2 (5 bases each). Trimming took 6 bases from V and 6 from J, leaving 18 bases between them. The length of the CDR3 is 15 residues. Germline CDR1 and CDR2: SGHVS and FNYEAQ. The CDR3, as DNA: TGTGCCAGCAGTTCCGGGACCGGAAATCGCAATGAGCAGTTCTCC. Protein sequence: CASSSGTGNRNEQFS.

This clonotype turned up a few times. The chain employs TRBV18 and TRBJ2-1; 11 nucleotides agree with TRBD1. The CDR3 totals 15 residues. The V segment lost 5 bases and the J segment 6 bases; nucleotides outside the gene matches: 6. The germline gives CDR1 KGHSH, CDR2 LQKENI. The CDR3 DNA sequence: TGTGCCAGCTCAGAGGACAGGGGGCGCCTCAATGAGCAGTTCTTC. Protein sequence: CASSEDRGRLNEQFF.

This clonotype was found many times. V is TRBV7-2 and J is TRBJ1-2; D gene uncertain. The CDR3 spans 13 residues. Germline V gene lookup returns CDR1 SGHTA and CDR2 FQGNSA. With 6 bases removed from V and 2 bases from J, the gap between germline ends came to 10 bases. CDR3: CASSLGLNYGYTF. The DNA for the CDR3 is TGTGCCAGCAGTTTGGGTTTGAACTATGGCTACACCTTC.

On this clonotype: One end of the junction varies from germline; a read error may be responsible. V usage is TRBV6-6 and J usage is TRBJ1-6; D is uncertain. The CDR3 contains 13 residues. Per the germline V gene, CDR1 is MNHNY and CDR2 is SVGAGI (reference sequence). DNA for the CDR3: TGTGCCAGTGGGCGAACAGTCGATTCACCCCTCCGCTTT. Translated, it gives CASGRTVDSPLRF.

The chain is built from TRBV20-1 and TRBJ2-6, with 11 bases fitting TRBD1. The CDR3 consists of 16 residues. The V segment lost 6 bases and the J segment 4 bases; nucleotides outside the gene matches: 8. CDR1 DFQATT and CDR2 SNEGSKA come from the germline V gene (reference sequence). The CDR3 coding sequence is TGCAGTGCCACTGGGACAGGGGGTCTGGGGGCCAACGTCCTGACTTTC. Translating it yields CSATGTGGLGANVLTF.

V and J are TRBV11-2 and TRBJ2-1; D might be TRBD2 (6 bases). Germline V gives CDR1 SGHAT, CDR2 FQNNGV. V shed 4 bases and J shed 14 bases, with 18 bases lying between them. The CDR3 consists of 13 residues. The CDR3 here is CASSSSVAVREFF. The CDR3 DNA is TGTGCCAGCAGCTCCTCAGTAGCGGTGAGGGAGTTCTTC.

This clonotype has just a few counts. V gene TRBV5-4 combines with J gene TRBJ1-4, with D possibly being TRBD1 (5 bases). The germline V and J ends were trimmed by 3 bases and 4 bases, with 10 bases remaining between them. Germline CDR1 and CDR2: SGHNT and YYREEE (reference sequence). The CDR3 is 14 amino acids. The CDR3 nucleotides are TGTGCCAGCAGCTCGGGACTGAGTAATGAAAAACTGTTTTTT. Encoded protein: CASSSGLSNEKLFF.

This chain links TRBV12-3 or TRBV12-4 with TRBJ1-1; possible D gene TRBD1, 6 bases. This CDR3 region has 14 residues. Between the trimmed V and J ends, which lost 5 bases and 1 base, there was a span of 11 bases. CDR3 loop: CASSAGTSNTEAFF. Here the CDR3 DNA reads TGTGCCAGCAGTGCCGGGACATCGAACACTGAAGCTTTCTTT.

This clonotype was seen many times. As DNA, the CDR3 is TGTGCCAGCAGCCCCCAACAGGGGGCGCCTCCTGGCTACACCTTC. It codes for CASSPQQGAPPGYTF. The chain employs TRBV7-2 and TRBJ1-2; TRBD1 agrees at 9 bases. Germline lookup yields CDR1 SGHTA and CDR2 FQGNSA. CDR3 length: 15 residues. The J segment lost 7 bases and the V segment lost 5 bases, leaving 11 bases of the junction unmatched.

This clonotype was detected a few times. V usage is TRBV9 and J usage is TRBJ2-3; a possible D gene is TRBD1 (6 bases). From germline, CDR1 is SGDLS and CDR2 YYNGEE. The CDR3 consists of 15 residues. With 0 bases removed from V and 4 bases from J, the gap between germline ends came to 12 bases. The CDR3 DNA follows: TGTGCCAGCAGCGTAGGGGGGCTAGGTGCAGATACGCAGTATTTT. It translates to CASSVGGLGADTQYF.

This clonotype has ten or more counts. The gene calls are TRBV19 and TRBJ2-2, with 10 bases fitting TRBD1. V lost 3 bases and J lost 5; bases outside the gene matches: 6. The germline gives CDR1 LNHDA, CDR2 SQIVND (reference sequence). This CDR3 spans 16 amino acids. CDR3 in amino acids: CASSIVPGQGTGELFF. CDR3 DNA: TGTGCCAGTAGTATCGTCCCGGGACAGGGGACCGGGGAGCTGTTTTTT. Together with reference TRBV19 and TRBJ2-2, the CDR3 gives the full variable domain: DGGITQSPKYLFRKEGQNVTLSCEQNLNHDAMYWYRQDPGQGLRLIYYSQIVNDFQKGDIAEGYSVSREKKESFPLTVTSAQKNPTAFYLCASSIVPGQGTGELFFGEGSRLTVL.

This rearrangement joins TRBV29-1 to TRBJ2-1; D possibly matches TRBD1 or TRBD2 (5 bases each). V lost 7 bases and J 7 bases, leaving 17 bases between the germline ends. This CDR3 comprises 13 residues. CDR1 and CDR2 from the germline V gene are SQVTM and ANQGSEA. CDR3 DNA: TGCAGCGCGGGGAAGACAGTTACTAATGAGCAGTTCTTC. Protein: CSAGKTVTNEQFF.

The CDR3 here is CAWSVGPLAKNIQYF. Written as DNA, the CDR3 is TGTGCCTGGAGTGTAGGACCCTTAGCCAAAAACATTCAGTACTTC. The rearrangement uses TRBV30 and TRBJ2-4; no clear D gene. The CDR3 length is 15 residues. The germline V gene encodes CDR1 GTSNPN and CDR2 SVGIG (reference sequence). V dropped 0 bases and J dropped 0 bases, with 9 bases sitting between them.

As for this clonotype: One base away lies a much larger clone, so this may be a sequencing read error. The conserved closing phenylalanine or tryptophan is absent in this CDR3, likely reflecting a read error. V and J are TRBV6-1 and TRBJ1-5; 11 bases align to TRBD1. The CDR3 has 13 residues. CDR1 MNHNS and CDR2 SASEGT come from the germline V gene. Germline trimming cut 4 bases from V and 7 bases from J; bases unmatched to any gene: 0. The CDR3 DNA reads TGTGCCAGCAGTGGGACAGGGGGCCAGCCCCAGCATTTG. This sequence encodes CASSGTGGQPQHL.

This clonotype has just a few counts. This chain uses TRBV5-6 with TRBJ2-7; D may be TRBD1 (5 bases). Trimming left V 2 bases short and J 5 bases short, with 11 bases between. This CDR3 contains 13 residues. Germline assignment: CDR1 SGHDT and CDR2 YYEEEE. This CDR3 is CASSFPRAHEQYF. CDR3 nucleotide sequence: TGTGCCAGCAGCTTTCCCAGGGCCCACGAGCAGTACTTC.

V usage is TRBV10-3 and J usage is TRBJ2-1; 9 bases are shared with TRBD1. The V segment lost 4 bases and the J segment 2 bases; nucleotides outside the gene matches: 3. CDR3 length equals 15 residues. Looked up from germline, CDR1 is ENHRY and CDR2 is SYGVKD. The CDR3 spells CAISGQGVAYNEQFF. The CDR3 DNA reads TGTGCCATCAGTGGACAGGGGGTGGCCTACAATGAGCAGTTCTTC.

The genes are TRBV6-5 and TRBJ1-6; D might be TRBD1 (6 bases). The CDR3 sequence is 14 residues long. V shed 5 bases and J shed 12 bases, with 17 bases lying between them. The V gene's germline CDR1 is MNHEY and CDR2 SVGAGI. The DNA of the CDR3 is TGTGCCAGCAGTCCGGGACAACCCCAGGGACCCCTCCACTTT. Translated, it gives CASSPGQPQGPLHF.

The V gene is TRBV7-2, the J gene TRBJ2-5; possibly TRBD1 or TRBD2 for D (5 bases each). The CDR3 has 13 residues. CDR1 and CDR2 from the germline V gene are SGHTA and FQGNSA. Trimming shortened V by 5 bases and J by 9 bases, and 16 bases separated the two germline ends. The CDR3 DNA reads as TGTGCCAGCAGCCCCCTTACGGTGGGGGCCCAGTACTTC. Amino acids: CASSPLTVGAQYF.

Only one count was recorded for this clonotype. Since a much larger clone is just one base distant, this may be a read error. V gene TRBV19 combines with J gene TRBJ1-1; D ambiguous. Germline lookup yields CDR1 LNHDA and CDR2 SQIVND (reference sequence). The CDR3 has 14 residues. The CDR3 coding sequence is TGTGCCAGTAGTATTAAAGCCCGGAACACTGAAGCTTTGTTT. Its translation: CASSIKARNTEALF.

This clonotype was seen ten or more times. This chain joins TRBV7-6 and TRBJ1-5; D call uncertain. V lost 3 bases and J lost 5, with 14 bases in between. Germline-derived CDR1 and CDR2 are SGHVS and FNYEAQ. The CDR3 spans 15 residues. The CDR3 sequence is CASSLGISKDQPQHF. The CDR3, as DNA: TGTGCCAGCAGCTTGGGCATCAGTAAGGATCAGCCCCAGCATTTT.

This clonotype came up many times. This chain links TRBV12-3 or TRBV12-4 with TRBJ2-3, with 9 bases identical to TRBD1. Trimming removed 4 bases from V and 2 bases from J; junction bases left unmatched: 7. The CDR3 extends over 16 amino acids. The CDR3 DNA follows: TGTGCCAGCAGTTCCTACAGGGGGCGGAACACAGATACGCAGTATTTT. It translates to CASSSYRGRNTDTQYF.

This clonotype was detected a few times. This chain joins TRBV27 and TRBJ2-1, with D possibly being TRBD2 (5 bases). This CDR3 contains 16 residues. Trimming took off 0 bases at V and 2 bases at J, with 11 bases between the two ends. CDR1 is MNHEY, CDR2 SMNVEV, per germline (reference sequence). The CDR3 sequence is CASSLSSGNTYNEQFF. CDR3 in DNA: TGTGCCAGCAGTTTATCGTCGGGGAATACCTACAATGAGCAGTTCTTC.

J is TRBJ2-1 and V is TRBV7-2; the D call may be TRBD1 or TRBD2 (7 bases each). Germline V gene sequence: CDR1 SGHTA, CDR2 FQGNSA. This CDR3 comprises 16 residues. The V end was cut by 5 bases, the J end by 4 bases, with 18 bases between. The CDR3 loop reads CASSRREAGGYNEQFF. CDR3 DNA sequence: TGTGCCAGCAGCCGTCGGGAGGCAGGGGGATACAATGAGCAGTTCTTC. The full variable domain, its missing parts supplied by reference TRBV7-2 and TRBJ2-1, is GAGVSQSPSNKVTEKGKDVELRCDPISGHTALYWYRQSLGQGLEFLIYFQGNSAPDKSGLPSDRFSAERTGGSVSTLTIQRTQQEDSAVYLCASSRREAGGYNEQFFGPGTRLTVL.

On this clonotype: Compared with germline, one end of the junction differs, possibly owing to a read error. V and J are TRBV7-9 and TRBJ1-1; D not certain. CDR3 length equals 19 residues. Germline V gives CDR1 SEHNR, CDR2 FQNEAQ (reference sequence). CDR3 in amino acids: CASCLVGARPDFSNTEAFF. CDR3 DNA: TGTGCCAGCTGCTTAGTAGGAGCCAGACCAGATTTCTCGAACACTGAAGCTTTCTTT. The variable domain in full, with the rest retrieved from reference TRBV7-9 and TRBJ1-1, is DTGVSQNPRHKITKRGQNVTFRCDPISEHNRLYWYRQTLGQGPEFLTYFQNEAQLEKSRLLSDRFSAERPKGSFSTLEIQRTEQGDSAMYLCASCLVGARPDFSNTEAFFGQGTRLTVV.

V and J are TRBV9 and TRBJ2-6; D gene ambiguous. V dropped 1 base and J dropped 1 base, with 6 bases sitting between them. Per the germline V gene, CDR1 is SGDLS and CDR2 is YYNGEE. CDR3 size: 15 residues. The CDR3 loop reads CASSVSESGANVLTF. In nucleotides, the CDR3 is TGTGCCAGCAGCGTAAGCGAATCTGGGGCCAACGTCCTGACTTTC.